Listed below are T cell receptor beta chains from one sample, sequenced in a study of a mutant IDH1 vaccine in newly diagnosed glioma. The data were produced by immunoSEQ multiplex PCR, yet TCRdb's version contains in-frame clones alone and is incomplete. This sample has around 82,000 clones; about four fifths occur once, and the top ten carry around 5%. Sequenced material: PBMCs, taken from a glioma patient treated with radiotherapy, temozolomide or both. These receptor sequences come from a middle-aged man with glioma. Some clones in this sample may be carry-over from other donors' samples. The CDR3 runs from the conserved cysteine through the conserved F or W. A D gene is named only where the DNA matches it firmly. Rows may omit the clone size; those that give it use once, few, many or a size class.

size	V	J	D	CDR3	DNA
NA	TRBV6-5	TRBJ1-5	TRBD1	CASRPRGGNQPQHF	TGTGCCAGCAGGCCCAGGGGGGGCAATCAGCCCCAGCATTTT
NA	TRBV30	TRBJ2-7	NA	CAWSEYQASEQYF	TGTGCCTGGAGTGAATACCAAGCCTCCGAGCAGTACTTC
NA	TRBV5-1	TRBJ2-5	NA	CATHEPGETQYF	TGCGCCACACACGAGCCGGGAGAGACCCAGTACTTC
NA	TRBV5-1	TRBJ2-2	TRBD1	CASSPAGQGPTGELFF	TGCGCCAGCAGTCCTGCTGGACAGGGTCCCACCGGGGAGCTGTTTTTT
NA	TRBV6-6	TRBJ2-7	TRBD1	CASSYGTGKKNEQYF	TGTGCCAGCAGTTATGGGACAGGGAAAAAGAACGAGCAGTACTTC
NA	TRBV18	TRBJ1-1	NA	CASSPTSSTGTEAFF	TGTGCCAGCTCACCCACCTCATCGACCGGGACTGAAGCTTTCTTT
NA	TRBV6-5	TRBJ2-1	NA	CASRRGRKEQFF	TGTGCCAGCAGACGCGGAAGAAAAGAGCAGTTCTTC
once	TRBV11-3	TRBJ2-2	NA	CASSLTEPTGELFF	TGTGCCAGCAGCTTAACAGAGCCCACCGGGGAGCTGTTTTTT
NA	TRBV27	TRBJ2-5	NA	CASRPGGGEVGQETQYF	TGTGCCAGCAGGCCGGGGGGCGGGGAAGTGGGCCAAGAGACCCAGTACTTC
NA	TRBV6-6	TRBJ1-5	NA	CASSYSRQVSNQPQHF	TGTGCCAGCAGTTACTCTCGCCAGGTTAGCAATCAGCCCCAGCATTTT
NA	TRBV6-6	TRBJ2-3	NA	CASSPIAAVDTQYF	TGTGCCAGCAGCCCTATAGCCGCGGTCGATACGCAGTATTTT
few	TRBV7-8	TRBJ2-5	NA	CASSPDPGTQYF	TGTGCCAGCAGCCCCGATCCGGGGACCCAGTACTTC
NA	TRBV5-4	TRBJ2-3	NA	CASSHQLDLSTDTQYF	TGTGCCAGCAGCCACCAGTTAGACCTTAGCACAGATACGCAGTATTTT
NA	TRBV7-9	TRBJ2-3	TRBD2	CASSLGTSGTDTQYF	TGTGCCAGCAGCTTAGGGACTAGCGGCACAGATACGCAGTATTTT
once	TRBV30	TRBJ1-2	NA	CALQSYYGYTF	TGTGCCCTACAGAGTTACTATGGCTACACCTTC
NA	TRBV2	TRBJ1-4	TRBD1	CASRETGWPATNEKLFF	TGTGCCAGCAGGGAGACAGGGTGGCCTGCAACTAATGAAAAACTGTTTTTT
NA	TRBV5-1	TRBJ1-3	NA	CASSSGQTGTIYF	TGCGCCAGCAGCTCGGGCCAAACCGGCACCATATATTTT
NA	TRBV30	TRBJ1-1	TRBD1	CAWSVDRDTEAFF	TGTGCCTGGAGTGTGGACAGGGACACTGAAGCTTTCTTT
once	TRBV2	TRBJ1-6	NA	CARSGGEKNSPLHF	TGTGCCAGGAGCGGGGGCGAAAAAAATTCACCCCTCCACTTT
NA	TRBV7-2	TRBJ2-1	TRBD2	CASSQKAAGTRDYNEQFF	TGTGCCAGCAGCCAGAAAGCTGCCGGGACTAGGGACTACAATGAGCAGTTCTTC
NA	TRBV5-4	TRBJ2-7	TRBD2	CASRRGGSDRHYEQYF	TGTGCCAGCAGACGGGGGGGGAGCGATAGGCACTACGAGCAGTACTTC
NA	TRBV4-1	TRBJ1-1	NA	CASSQDRVFGNTEAFF	TGCGCCAGCAGCCAAGATAGGGTGTTCGGGAACACTGAAGCTTTCTTT
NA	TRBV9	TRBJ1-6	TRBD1	CASSVGTANSPLHF	TGTGCCAGCAGCGTTGGGACAGCCAATTCACCCCTCCACTTT
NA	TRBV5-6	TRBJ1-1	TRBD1	CASSLPPWTGPNTEAFF	TGTGCCAGCAGCTTGCCCCCCTGGACAGGCCCGAACACTGAAGCTTTCTTT
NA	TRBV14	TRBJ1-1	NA	CASSQTRGTEAFF	TGTGCCAGCAGCCAAACGAGGGGGACTGAAGCTTTCTTT
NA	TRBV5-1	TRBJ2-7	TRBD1	CASSYLQGGYEQYF	TGCGCCAGCAGCTACCTACAGGGGGGCTACGAGCAGTACTTC
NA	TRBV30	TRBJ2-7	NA	CAWSKTVGRSSYEQYF	TGTGCCTGGAGCAAGACAGTCGGCAGGAGCTCCTACGAGCAGTACTTC
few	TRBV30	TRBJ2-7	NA	CAWGAAFEQYF	TGTGCCTGGGGGGCGGCTTTTGAGCAGTACTTC
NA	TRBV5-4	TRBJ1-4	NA	CASSLGLNEKLFF	TGTGCCAGCAGCTTGGGTCTTAATGAAAAACTGTTTTTT
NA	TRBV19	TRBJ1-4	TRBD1	CASSRQQGAREKLFF	TGTGCCAGTAGTCGGCAACAGGGGGCTCGTGAAAAACTGTTTTTT
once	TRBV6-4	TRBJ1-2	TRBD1	CASRTGPYYGYTF	TGTGCCAGCAGGACAGGGCCCTACTATGGCTACACCTTC
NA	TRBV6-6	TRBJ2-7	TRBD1	CASSQGQAYEQYF	TGTGCCAGCAGTCAGGGACAGGCTTACGAGCAGTACTTC
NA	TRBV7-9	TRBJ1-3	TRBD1	CASSWTGGRVDTIYF	TGTGCCAGCAGCTGGACAGGGGGCAGGGTTGACACCATATATTTT
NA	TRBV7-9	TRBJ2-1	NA	CASSPLGNEQFF	TGTGCCAGCAGCCCTCTGGGGAATGAGCAGTTCTTC
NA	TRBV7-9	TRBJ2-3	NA	CASSLGISTDTQYF	TGTGCCAGCAGCTTAGGGATTAGCACAGATACGCAGTATTTT
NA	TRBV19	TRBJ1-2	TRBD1	CASSPRQGSYYGYTF	TGTGCCAGTAGTCCGCGACAGGGCTCCTACTATGGCTACACCTTC
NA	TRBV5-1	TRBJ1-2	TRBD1	CASSFTGTGENGYTF	TGCGCCAGCAGCTTCACCGGGACAGGGGAGAATGGCTACACCTTC
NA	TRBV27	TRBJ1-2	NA	CASSTLPGSDGYTF	TGTGCCAGCAGCACTCTCCCGGGGAGCGATGGCTACACCTTC
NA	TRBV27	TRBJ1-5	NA	CASSRQADQPQHF	TGTGCCAGCAGTAGGCAGGCAGATCAGCCCCAGCATTTT
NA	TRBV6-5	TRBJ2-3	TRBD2	CASSYHSGGRVDTQYF	TGTGCCAGCAGTTATCATAGCGGGGGGCGAGTAGATACGCAGTATTTT
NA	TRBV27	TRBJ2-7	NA	CASSLTILAGEQYF	TGTGCCAGCAGCTTGACAATATTAGCCGGCGAGCAGTACTTC
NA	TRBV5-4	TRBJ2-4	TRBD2	CASSSLADIAKNIQYF	TGTGCCAGCAGCTCACTAGCGGATATAGCCAAAAACATTCAGTACTTC
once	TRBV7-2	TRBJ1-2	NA	CASSLGAGNYGYTF	TGTGCCAGCAGCTTAGGGGCGGGGAACTATGGCTACACCTTC
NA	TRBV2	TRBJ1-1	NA	CASSELGVEAFF	TGTGCCAGCAGTGAACTGGGCGTTGAAGCTTTCTTT
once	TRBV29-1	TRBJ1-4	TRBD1	CSVARGQGTSGNEKLFF	TGCAGCGTTGCCCGTGGACAGGGTACGAGCGGTAATGAAAAACTGTTTTTT